Following are 21 T cell receptor beta chains from one sample sequenced in a study of vaccination and CD4 T cells after COVID-19. Sequencing of cultured CD4+ T cell DNA used the Oncomine TCR Beta short-read assay. MiXCR, run by TCRdb on the PCR reads, gives a single entry per CDR3 protein. Among some 11,000 distinct CDR3 sequences listed, around a third were seen once. Which antigens these TCRs recognize remains unknown. Treatment of the sample: approximately nine-day PBMC culture with coronavirus spike peptide pools or control peptides (ViraFEST assay). The specimen comprised CD4+ T cells from blood, cultured in vitro, sampled after SARS-CoV-2 vaccination. These TCRs come from a human donor who had recovered from COVID-19.

The V gene is TRBV20-1, the J gene TRBJ1-6, with 10 bases aligning to TRBD1. Germline lookup yields CDR1 DFQATT and CDR2 SNEGSKA (reference sequence). V gave up 2 bases and J gave up 10 bases; unmatched junction bases: 5. The CDR3 runs 14 residues. CDR3 amino acids: CSARSGQGGSPLHF. The CDR3 DNA reads as TGCAGTGCTAGATCCGGACAGGGGGGATCACCCCTCCACTTT.

This clonotype was observed a handful of times. The rearrangement links TRBV7-2 to TRBJ2-5; TRBD1 is a possible D gene (6 bases). The CDR3 loop spans 14 amino acids. Trimming took 0 bases from V and 4 from J, leaving 9 bases between them. Germline CDR1 reads SGHTA; CDR2 reads FQGNSA. The CDR3 DNA reads as TGTGCCAGCAGCTTAGCGGGCAGGGGAGAGACCCAGTACTTC. It specifies CASSLAGRGETQYF.

To note about this clonotype: At one of its ends the junction is not consistent with the germline gene, which may arise from a read error. The chain recombines TRBV7-7 with TRBJ2-7; 12 nucleotides match TRBD2. Germline V gene lookup returns CDR1 SSHAT and CDR2 FNYEAQ (reference sequence). The CDR3 has 15 residues. CDR3 sequence reads: CASSSRTSGDYEQYF. The CDR3, as DNA: TGTGCTAGCAGCTCGCGGACTAGCGGGGACTACGAGCAGTACTTC.

The chain joins TRBV19 to TRBJ2-5; D is ambiguous. Germline V gives CDR1 LNHDA, CDR2 SQIVND (reference sequence). Between the trimmed V and J ends, which lost 6 bases and 7 bases, there was a span of 9 bases. This CDR3 region has 11 residues. The DNA for the CDR3 is TGTGCCAGTAGAGGTCGAGCGACCCAGTACTTC. Translation gives CASRGRATQYF.

This chain connects TRBV12-3 or TRBV12-4 to TRBJ2-3; 9 positions match TRBD2. CDR3 length: 16 amino acids. V was pared by 6 bases and J by 2 bases, with 9 bases of the junction left unmatched. CDR3 DNA sequence: TGTGCCAGCAGCCTCCGAGCGGGAGGACCCACAGATACGCAGTATTTT. Amino acids: CASSLRAGGPTDTQYF.

This clonotype was seen a few times. The gene calls are TRBV7-6 and TRBJ1-3, with D perhaps TRBD1 (6 bases). The CDR3 loop spans 19 amino acids. Germline V CDR1 and CDR2: SGHVS, FNYEAQ. Deletions cut 1 base from V and 0 bases from J, with 19 bases between. The CDR3 DNA follows: TGTGCCAGCAGCTTAGACGAATACTGGACAGACCTCTCTGGAAACACCATATATTTT. Protein sequence: CASSLDEYWTDLSGNTIYF.

There are a few counts of this clonotype. The chain is built from TRBV20-1 and TRBJ1-1; maybe TRBD1 (6 bases). Per germline, CDR1 DFQATT and CDR2 SNEGSKA (reference sequence). The length of the CDR3 is 12 residues. Trimming removed 3 bases at V and 2 bases at J, with 7 bases between. The CDR3 protein is CSARGANTEAFF. The CDR3 DNA sequence: TGCAGTGCTAGGGGGGCCAACACTGAAGCTTTCTTT.

The chain employs TRBV28 and TRBJ2-1; D is unclear. The CDR3 consists of 10 residues. From germline, CDR1 is MDHEN and CDR2 SYDVKM. V dropped 8 bases and J dropped 8 bases, with 7 bases sitting between them. The CDR3 DNA reads as TGTGCCAGCCAGAGGTATGAGCAGTTCTTC. This encodes CASQRYEQFF.

The chain is built from TRBV20-1 and TRBJ2-1; D uncertain. The V gene's germline CDR1 is DFQATT and CDR2 SNEGSKA (reference sequence). The CDR3 runs to 15 residues. V dropped 3 bases and J dropped 4 bases, with 16 bases sitting between them. The CDR3 sequence is CSASPIWTDYNEQFF. Here the CDR3 DNA reads TGCAGTGCTAGCCCAATTTGGACGGATTACAATGAGCAGTTCTTC.

V usage is TRBV6-1 and J usage is TRBJ2-1; unclear D gene. This CDR3 has 14 residues. Germline V lookup: CDR1 MNHNS, CDR2 SASEGT. Trimming removed 5 bases at V and 4 bases at J, with 12 bases between. CDR3 DNA sequence: TGTGCCAGCAGTATGAGGCAGTTATACAATGAGCAGTTCTTC. Translating it yields CASSMRQLYNEQFF.

V gene TRBV4-2 combines with J gene TRBJ1-2, with 7 bases fitting TRBD1. The trim removed 0 bases at V and 6 bases at J, leaving 16 bases unmatched. The CDR3 is 18 residues long. In germline, CDR1 is LGHNA, CDR2 YNFKEQ. CDR3 nucleotides: TGTGCCAGCAGCCAAGACGCGGCAGGGGGGCGCCCCTGGGATGGCTACACCTTC. It translates to CASSQDAAGGRPWDGYTF.

In its sample, this clonotype was seen a few times. J is TRBJ2-6 and V is TRBV27, with 8 bases lining up with TRBD1. V lost 5 bases, J lost 4 bases, and 13 bases stayed unmatched. This CDR3 is built from 18 residues. Germline CDR1 is MNHEY and CDR2 is SMNVEV (reference sequence). Here the CDR3 reads CASSPLGQVKPGANVLTF. The CDR3 region has the DNA TGTGCCAGCAGTCCCCTGGGACAGGTCAAGCCCGGGGCCAACGTCCTGACTTTC.

The V and J genes are TRBV6-2 or TRBV6-3 and TRBJ1-1, with a weak D call TRBD1 (6 bases). The CDR3 totals 17 residues. The germline V gene has CDR1 MNHEY and CDR2 SVGEGT. V was pared by 6 bases and J by 0 bases, with 20 bases between. Here the CDR3 reads CASSPDSFELLNTEAFF. In nucleotides, the CDR3 is TGTGCCAGCAGCCCGGACAGTTTCGAACTTCTGAACACTGAAGCTTTCTTT.

The chain combines TRBV7-9 with TRBJ2-7, with 10 bases identical to TRBD2. CDR3 size: 20 residues. Germline assignment: CDR1 SEHNR and CDR2 FQNEAQ (reference sequence). V was clipped by 1 base and J by 1 base; unmatched bases: 16. The CDR3 region is CASSLGRSGRALGRSYEQYF. The CDR3 DNA follows: TGTGCCAGCAGCTTAGGGCGGAGCGGGAGGGCCCTCGGAAGGTCCTACGAGCAGTACTTC.

V usage is TRBV6-1 and J usage is TRBJ1-2, with a weak D call TRBD1 (5 bases). V was clipped by 4 bases and J by 7 bases, with 13 bases between them. Germline CDR1 reads MNHNS; CDR2 reads SASEGT. This CDR3 has 13 amino acids. The CDR3 spells CASSASGSAGYTF. CDR3 coding DNA: TGTGCCAGCAGTGCCTCAGGGTCGGCTGGCTACACCTTC.

The chain has TRBV28 and TRBJ2-2; D is uncertain. This CDR3 contains 13 residues. Germline V gene lookup returns CDR1 MDHEN and CDR2 SYDVKM. The V gene lost 5 bases and the J gene lost 5 bases, with 9 bases spanning the gap. The CDR3 sequence is CASSQARTGELFF. In nucleotides, the CDR3 is TGTGCCAGCAGTCAGGCGCGGACCGGGGAGCTGTTTTTT.

Only a few counts were recorded for this clonotype. The chain combines TRBV6-1 with TRBJ2-3, with D perhaps matching TRBD1 or TRBD2 (5 bases each). Germline CDR1 reads MNHNS; CDR2 reads SASEGT. Trimming shortened V by 6 bases and J by 0 bases, and 7 bases separated the two germline ends. The CDR3 has 13 amino acids. CDR3 bases: TGTGCCAGCAGGTGGGGGAGCACAGATACGCAGTATTTT. Amino acids: CASRWGSTDTQYF.

The chain uses TRBV28 and TRBJ1-5, with a weak D call TRBD1 (5 bases). This CDR3 region has 17 residues. From germline, CDR1 is MDHEN and CDR2 SYDVKM. The V end lost 3 bases, the J end lost 4 bases, and 19 bases lay between the germline ends. The CDR3 spells CASSFLGGDGANQPQHF. The CDR3 DNA sequence: TGTGCCAGCAGTTTTTTAGGAGGTGACGGGGCAAATCAGCCCCAGCATTTT.

CDR3: CASSPPGFYHTDTQYF. The CDR3, as DNA: TGTGCCAGCAGTCCCCCAGGGTTCTACCACACAGATACGCAGTATTTT. The chain has TRBV6-1 and TRBJ2-3, with D perhaps matching TRBD1 (5 bases). CDR1 and CDR2 from the germline V gene are MNHNS and SASEGT. CDR3 length: 16 amino acids. The germline V and J ends were trimmed by 5 bases and 2 bases, with 17 bases remaining between them.

The V call is TRBV7-2, the J call TRBJ2-3; perhaps TRBD2 as D (6 bases). The CDR3 length is 18 residues. V was shortened by 4 bases and J by 1 base, with 21 bases between the two germline ends. The germline V gene has CDR1 SGHTA and CDR2 FQGNSA. CDR3 sequence (DNA): TGTGCCAGCAGCTCCAGCGGGTCCCCAAATCTTCGCACAGATACGCAGTATTTT. It yields the protein CASSSSGSPNLRTDTQYF. Using reference TRBV7-2 and TRBJ2-3 for the parts outside the CDR3, the full variable domain is GAGVSQSPSNKVTEKGKDVELRCDPISGHTALYWYRQSLGQGLEFLIYFQGNSAPDKSGLPSDRFSAERTGGSVSTLTIQRTQQEDSAVYLCASSSSGSPNLRTDTQYFGPGTRLTVL.

The chain has TRBV28 and TRBJ2-3; 10 bases fit TRBD1. The CDR3 is made up of 15 amino acids. The germline gives CDR1 MDHEN, CDR2 SYDVKM. V was clipped by 6 bases and J by 2 bases; unmatched bases: 5. Here the CDR3 DNA reads TGTGCCAGCAGCTGGGACAGGGGAAACACAGATACGCAGTATTTT. As protein: CASSWDRGNTDTQYF.